This entry describes one T cell receptor beta chain. What it binds is not known. The germline V and J ends were trimmed by 6 bases and 8 bases, with 13 bases remaining between them. This CDR3 has 13 amino acids. Germline V gene sequence: CDR1 SGHVS, CDR2 FNYEAQ. The data derive from a study of T cell repertoires in cytomegalovirus infection. About the study: HLA-C-restricted CMV epitopes, recently identified, and well-studied HLA-B-restricted ones were used by the study. Public signatures in TCR beta pointed to CMV infection and matching HLA type.

Regarding the study as a whole: The cumulative frequency of public TCR beta families distinguished individuals who carried CMV together with the relevant HLA. Dominating the ex vivo response were HLA-C-restricted CMV-specific TCR beta clonotypes.

TCRdb re-called the reads through MiXCR, storing one row per CDR3 protein. This sample carries a few hundred thousand distinct CDR3 sequences, almost 40% of them seen once, and the ten largest clones take around 48%. This clonotype originated in a human donor in good health (CMV status not recorded). Some clones in this sample may be carry-over from other donors' samples. Material: cultured PBMCs, obtained from culture after CMV antigen stimulation. The rearrangement joins TRBV7-6 to TRBJ1-4; D remains ambiguous. This chain's CDR3 is CASSSGLGEKLFF. The DNA for the CDR3 is TGTGCCAGCAGTTCGGGGTTGGGGGAAAAACTGTTTTTT.